The rows below give T cell receptor beta chains drawn from one sample of a study of cytomegalovirus exposure and HLA in healthy donors. The repertoire was sequenced with immunoSEQ multiplex PCR; TCRdb's copy has only in-frame clones and lacks some. The specimen's table records 190,000 or so clones. Sequenced: PBMCs. The source of these receptors is a boy aged 10-17 years in good health and CMV-seronegative. Each CDR3 is given with its conserved first and last residue. D genes are given only for firm matches.

CDR3nt: TGTGCCAGCAGCTCCCCATCCAGCTCCTACGAGCAGTACTTC; CDR3aa: CASSSPSSSYEQYF; v_gene: TRBV5-4; j_gene: TRBJ2-7; d_gene: NA
CDR3nt: TGCGCCAGCAGCTCGGCCTTCCCGACTCTGGAAATTAATGAGCAGTTCTTC; CDR3aa: CASSSAFPTLEINEQFF; v_gene: TRBV5-1; j_gene: TRBJ2-1; d_gene: NA
CDR3nt: TGTGCCAGCAGTCGGTTAGACAGGGATTATCCCTACGAGCAGTACTTC; CDR3aa: CASSRLDRDYPYEQYF; v_gene: TRBV27; j_gene: TRBJ2-7; d_gene: TRBD1
CDR3nt: TGTGCCAGTAGTTTCGGCCTAGGAGAGACCCAGTACTTC; CDR3aa: CASSFGLGETQYF; v_gene: TRBV19; j_gene: TRBJ2-5; d_gene: NA
CDR3nt: TGTGCCAGCTCGATCGGGGACAGGACGGGTCAGCCCCAGCATTTT; CDR3aa: CASSIGDRTGQPQHF; v_gene: TRBV7-8; j_gene: TRBJ1-5; d_gene: TRBD1
CDR3nt: TGTGCCAGCAGCCTAGTCAACTACGAGCAGTACTTC; CDR3aa: CASSLVNYEQYF; v_gene: TRBV7-2; j_gene: TRBJ2-7; d_gene: NA
CDR3nt: TGTGCCACCAGCAGAGCTCGGGGGGTGGACTATGGCTACACCTTC; CDR3aa: CATSRARGVDYGYTF; v_gene: TRBV15; j_gene: TRBJ1-2; d_gene: NA
CDR3nt: TGTTCTCCAGTACTAGGCGATGAGCAGTTCTTC; CDR3aa: CSPVLGDEQFF; v_gene: TRBV28; j_gene: TRBJ2-1; d_gene: NA
CDR3nt: TGTGCCAGCAGGCCGGGACAAGGTAGCAATCAGCCCCAGCATTTT; CDR3aa: CASRPGQGSNQPQHF; v_gene: TRBV6-5; j_gene: TRBJ1-5; d_gene: NA
CDR3nt: TGTGCCAGCAGCTCGGGACAGGGTGGGCAGTACTTC; CDR3aa: CASSSGQGGQYF; v_gene: TRBV7-6; j_gene: TRBJ2-7; d_gene: TRBD1
CDR3nt: TGTGCCAGCAGTTCACTATCAGGGGATACGCAGTATTTT; CDR3aa: CASSSLSGDTQYF; v_gene: TRBV27; j_gene: TRBJ2-3; d_gene: NA
CDR3nt: TGTGCCAGCAGCGTAGGCAGGGACTCCTACGAGCAGTACTTC; CDR3aa: CASSVGRDSYEQYF; v_gene: TRBV9; j_gene: TRBJ2-7; d_gene: NA
CDR3nt: TGTGCCAGTAGTGTAACAGGGACCCTTTCTAACTATGGCTACACCTTC; CDR3aa: CASSVTGTLSNYGYTF; v_gene: TRBV19; j_gene: TRBJ1-2; d_gene: NA
CDR3nt: TGCGCCAGCAGCTTGTTTTCGTGGGAGGGCGAAATGGGCACTGAAGCTTTCTTT; CDR3aa: CASSLFSWEGEMGTEAFF; v_gene: TRBV5-1; j_gene: TRBJ1-1; d_gene: NA
CDR3nt: TGTGCCAGCAGTTCCCTGTCCCAGTGGAATCAGCCCCAGCATTTT; CDR3aa: CASSSLSQWNQPQHF; v_gene: TRBV6-5; j_gene: TRBJ1-5; d_gene: NA
CDR3nt: TGTGCCAGCAGAAGACAGGACAATGAGCAGTTCTTC; CDR3aa: CASRRQDNEQFF; v_gene: TRBV2; j_gene: TRBJ2-1; d_gene: NA
CDR3nt: TGCGCCAGCAGCCCATTCAGGGGAGCAGATACGCAGTATTTT; CDR3aa: CASSPFRGADTQYF; v_gene: TRBV5-1; j_gene: TRBJ2-3; d_gene: NA
CDR3nt: TGTGCCAGCAGCTCTCGGACAGAGTACACTGAAGCTTTCTTT; CDR3aa: CASSSRTEYTEAFF; v_gene: TRBV7-3; j_gene: TRBJ1-1; d_gene: NA
CDR3nt: TGTGCCAGCAATTCGGTGAACACTGAAGCTTTCTTT; CDR3aa: CASNSVNTEAFF; v_gene: TRBV5-4; j_gene: TRBJ1-1; d_gene: NA
CDR3nt: TGTGCCAGCAGCTCTCTAGCGGGGGGCACATACGAGCAGTACTTC; CDR3aa: CASSSLAGGTYEQYF; v_gene: TRBV7-9; j_gene: TRBJ2-7; d_gene: TRBD2
CDR3nt: TGTGCCAGCAGCTTAGAGACTAGCGGGGAGCGGGAGACCCAGTACTTC; CDR3aa: CASSLETSGERETQYF; v_gene: TRBV7-6; j_gene: TRBJ2-5; d_gene: TRBD2
CDR3nt: TGCGCCAGCAGCATAATACCGGGACAGGGGAAAACAGATACGCAGTATTTT; CDR3aa: CASSIIPGQGKTDTQYF; v_gene: TRBV5-1; j_gene: TRBJ2-3; d_gene: TRBD1
CDR3nt: TGTGCCAGCAGCCCAAGGGTCTCGGGACAGGTTACCTATGGCTACACCTTC; CDR3aa: CASSPRVSGQVTYGYTF; v_gene: TRBV7-2; j_gene: TRBJ1-2; d_gene: TRBD1
CDR3nt: TGCGCCAGCAGCCAAGGACCAAGGACAGGGTTCGAGCAGTACTTC; CDR3aa: CASSQGPRTGFEQYF; v_gene: TRBV4-1; j_gene: TRBJ2-7; d_gene: TRBD1
CDR3nt: TGTGCCATCAGTGAGTCAGGTAATACAGCTTACTTC; CDR3aa: CAISESGNTAYF; v_gene: TRBV10-3; j_gene: TRBJ2-7; d_gene: NA
CDR3nt: TGTGCCTGGAGTGGAACTAGCGGGGGCTACACAGATACGCAGTATTTT; CDR3aa: CAWSGTSGGYTDTQYF; v_gene: TRBV30; j_gene: TRBJ2-3; d_gene: TRBD2
CDR3nt: TGTGCCAGCAGTGGTGAGGCCATCCGGCCCCGGAACACCGGGGAGCTGTTTTTT; CDR3aa: CASSGEAIRPRNTGELFF; v_gene: TRBV2; j_gene: TRBJ2-2; d_gene: NA
CDR3nt: TGCGCCAGCAGCAAAAGGCCGGGGGGCGCGGCTGTCAATTCACCCCTCCACTTT; CDR3aa: CASSKRPGGAAVNSPLHF; v_gene: TRBV5-1; j_gene: TRBJ1-6; d_gene: NA